The 10 T cell receptor beta chains below come from one sample, sequenced in a study of cytomegalovirus exposure and HLA in healthy donors. The PCR made use of 60 Vbeta and 13 Jbeta primers. Generated by immunoSEQ multiplex PCR, the TCRdb table keeps only in-frame clones and is missing some. Among over 100,000 clones listed, roughly 67% were seen once. Sequenced sample: PBMCs. These receptors were taken from a man between 40 and 49 years old in good health and CMV-seronegative.

V and J are TRBV28 and TRBJ2-5; 12 nucleotides match TRBD2. Germline CDR1 MDHEN, CDR2 SYDVKM. The CDR3 length is 18 residues. The junction had 9 bases not matched to a gene; V was cut back by 0 bases and J by 4 bases. The CDR3 sequence is CASSLWASGGARGETQYF. The CDR3 DNA reads as TGTGCCAGCAGTTTATGGGCTAGCGGGGGGGCGAGGGGAGAGACCCAGTACTTC. Based on the CDR3 plus reference TRBV28 and TRBJ2-5, the full variable domain is DVKVTQSSRYLVKRTGEKVFLECVQDMDHENMFWYRQDPGLGLRLIYFSYDVKMKEKGDIPEGYSVSREKKERFSLILESASTNQTSMYLCASSLWASGGARGETQYFGPGTRLLVL.

This chain joins TRBV4-1 and TRBJ1-1; a weak D match, TRBD1 (5 bases). V gave up 7 bases and J gave up 3 bases, with 12 bases separating them. This CDR3 is 13 amino acids long. Germline V gene sequence: CDR1 MGHRA, CDR2 YSYEKL. CDR3 amino acids: CASNPRGDTEAFF. CDR3 coding DNA: TGCGCCAGCAACCCCCGGGGGGACACTGAAGCTTTCTTT.

This chain links TRBV7-2 with TRBJ2-2, with TRBD2 matching 8 bases. This CDR3 has 18 residues. The germline gives CDR1 SGHTA, CDR2 FQGNSA. Unmatched junction bases numbered 12, after V lost 4 bases and J lost 2 bases. CDR3 in amino acids: CASSSGGGGIFNTGELFF. In DNA, the CDR3 is TGTGCCAGCAGCTCCGGCGGCGGGGGGATCTTTAACACCGGGGAGCTGTTTTTT.

The sample holds one count of this clone. The chain employs TRBV4-1 and TRBJ1-4; D gene ambiguous. The V and J ends lost 1 base and 1 base respectively, with 10 bases between them. Per germline, CDR1 MGHRA and CDR2 YSYEKL. The CDR3 contains 16 residues. The CDR3 nucleotides read TGCGCCAGCAGCCAAGGTCGGGGAGAAACTAATGAAAAACTGTTTTTT. It yields the protein CASSQGRGETNEKLFF.

CDR3: CASSHLAGGAPRTDTQYF. The CDR3 DNA is TGCGCCAGCAGCCACCTAGCGGGGGGCGCCCCGCGCACAGATACGCAGTATTTT. The chain carries TRBV4-1 and TRBJ2-3; 11 bases are a match to TRBD2. The trim removed 3 bases at V and 1 base at J, leaving 9 bases unmatched. The CDR3 is 18 amino acids. Germline assignment: CDR1 MGHRA and CDR2 YSYEKL.

The V call is TRBV11-2, the J call TRBJ2-5, with 9 bases aligning to TRBD1. Germline V CDR1 and CDR2: SGHAT, FQNNGV. The CDR3 totals 16 residues. The junction had 11 bases not matched to a gene; V was cut back by 4 bases and J by 5 bases. As DNA, the CDR3 is TGTGCCAGCAGCTCAATCCTTCACAGGGGGCGGGAGACCCAGTACTTC. Encoded protein: CASSSILHRGRETQYF. The whole variable domain, remainder taken from reference TRBV11-2 and TRBJ2-5, is EAGVAQSPRYKIIEKRQSVAFWCNPISGHATLYWYQQILGQGPKLLIQFQNNGVVDDSQLPKDRFSAERLKGVDSTLKIQPAKLEDSAVYLCASSSILHRGRETQYFGPGTRLLVL.

The chain is built from TRBV27 and TRBJ1-5, with TRBD1 identical over 9 bases. The CDR3 has 15 amino acids. CDR1 is MNHEY and CDR2 is SMNVEV in the germline V gene (reference sequence). Trimming at V came to 6 bases and at J to 2 bases, leaving 5 bases not matched to a gene. CDR3 amino acids: CASRPQGAGNQPQHF. DNA of the CDR3: TGTGCCAGCAGGCCACAGGGGGCGGGCAATCAGCCCCAGCATTTT.

The chain has TRBV18 and TRBJ2-3; tentatively, D is TRBD1 (5 bases). The CDR3 is made up of 14 amino acids. The ends were cut back, 3 bases at V and 6 bases at J, with 13 bases in the middle. Germline V CDR1 and CDR2: KGHSH, LQKENI. For the CDR3, the DNA is TGTGCCAGCTCACCTATCAGGGTAGACGATACGCAGTATTTT. Translation: CASSPIRVDDTQYF.

The rearrangement uses TRBV5-4 and TRBJ2-7, with TRBD1 matching over 8 bases. The CDR3 length is 14 residues. The V gene's germline CDR1 is SGHNT and CDR2 YYREEE (reference sequence). The trim removed 4 bases at V and 3 bases at J, leaving 6 bases unmatched. The CDR3 loop is CASSPAGTGYEQYF. The CDR3 DNA sequence: TGTGCCAGCAGCCCGGCCGGGACAGGCTACGAGCAGTACTTC.

The J gene is TRBJ1-3, the V gene TRBV4-3, with D tentatively TRBD1 (5 bases). V was pared by 0 bases and J by 10 bases, with 10 bases between. Germline lookup yields CDR1 LGHNA and CDR2 YSLEER. The CDR3 extends over 13 amino acids. DNA for the CDR3: TGCGCCAGCAGCCAAGATGTACACAGGACCATATATTTT. This encodes CASSQDVHRTIYF.